Presented here are 5 T cell receptor beta chains from one specimen sequenced in a study of beta chain features in type 1 diabetes (dated by TCRdb to the late 2010s). The receptor library was made with the immunoSEQ multiplex PCR assay. The High Capacity cDNA Reverse Transcription Kit was used to reverse transcribe all of the isolated RNA, meaning that expressed TCRB transcripts were what got sequenced. Sourced from immuneACCESS, this table was stored by TCRdb with only in-frame sequences that have V and J called. A share of the clones is absent; for the studies checked, an unresolved V gene accounts for under half, and the remainder has no known explanation. The sample records 200,000 to 250,000 clones, roughly a tenth of which are singletons. 1% to 1.5% of the sample lies in the top ten. The sample was central memory CD4+ T cells from blood. These receptors were obtained from a man younger than 35 in good health.

This clone was detected a few times. V is TRBV29-1 and J is TRBJ2-5, with D tentatively TRBD2 (7 bases). Near its end, the DNA agrees better with TRBJ2-7, so the J call may be wrong. CDR1 is SQVTM, CDR2 ANQGSEA, per germline. This CDR3 region has 13 residues. CDR3 amino acids: CSGGGHQTYEQYF. Here the CDR3 DNA reads TGCAGCGGGGGGGGACATCAGACCTACGAGCAGTACTTC.

The chain is built from TRBV9 and TRBJ2-7; 7 nucleotides agree with TRBD1. The CDR3 runs to 15 residues. The germline gives CDR1 SGDLS, CDR2 YYNGEE. V lost 3 bases to trimming and J lost 7 bases; unmatched junction nucleotides: 13. As DNA, the CDR3 is TGTGCCAGCAGCGCCCGAGGACAGGTCCCCGGGGAGCAGTACTTC. It yields the protein CASSARGQVPGEQYF.

The CDR3 DNA follows: TGTGCCAGCAGCGTTGGTCTAGCGGGAGAGAATGAGCAGTTCTTC. Protein: CASSVGLAGENEQFF. The V and J genes are TRBV9 and TRBJ2-1; 10 bases match TRBD2. Per germline, CDR1 SGDLS and CDR2 YYNGEE. The CDR3 extends over 15 amino acids. V shed 2 bases, J shed 7 bases, and the junction held 6 bases outside the gene matches.

This clone was detected only a few times. CDR3 nucleotide sequence: TGTGCCAGCAGTTTATGGGGGGGAGGTCCGCAGCCCCAGCATTTT. It specifies CASSLWGGGPQPQHF. The V call is TRBV28, the J call TRBJ1-5; D perhaps matches TRBD1 (5 bases). Per the germline V gene, CDR1 is MDHEN and CDR2 is SYDVKM. CDR3 size: 15 residues. V shed 0 bases and J shed 7 bases, with 13 bases lying between them.

V gene TRBV2 combines with J gene TRBJ1-2, with D unclear. Trimming removed 0 bases at V and 4 bases at J, with 9 bases between. CDR3 size: 14 residues. CDR1 is SNHLY and CDR2 is FYNNEI in the germline V gene. CDR3 coding DNA: TGTGCCAGCAGTGAAGCGTCCAGTGTCTATGGCTACACCTTC. Protein product: CASSEASSVYGYTF.